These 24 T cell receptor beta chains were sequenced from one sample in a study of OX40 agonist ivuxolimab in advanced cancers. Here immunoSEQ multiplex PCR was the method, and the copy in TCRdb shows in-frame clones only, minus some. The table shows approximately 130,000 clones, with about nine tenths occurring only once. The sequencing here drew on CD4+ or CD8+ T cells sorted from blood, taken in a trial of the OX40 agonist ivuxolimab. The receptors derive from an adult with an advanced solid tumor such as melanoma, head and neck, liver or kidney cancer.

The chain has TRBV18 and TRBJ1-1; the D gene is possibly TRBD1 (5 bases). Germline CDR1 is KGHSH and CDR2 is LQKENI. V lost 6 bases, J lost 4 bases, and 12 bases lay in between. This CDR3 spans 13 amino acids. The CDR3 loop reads CASSSKGSTEAFF. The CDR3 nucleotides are TGTGCCAGCTCTTCCAAGGGGAGCACTGAAGCTTTCTTT.

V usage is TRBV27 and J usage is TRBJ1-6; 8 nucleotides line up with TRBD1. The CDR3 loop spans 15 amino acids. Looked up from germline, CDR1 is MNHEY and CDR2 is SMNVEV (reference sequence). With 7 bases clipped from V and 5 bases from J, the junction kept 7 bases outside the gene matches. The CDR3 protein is CASTVRDRNNSPLHF. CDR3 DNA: TGTGCCAGCACAGTCCGGGACAGGAATAATTCACCCCTCCACTTT.

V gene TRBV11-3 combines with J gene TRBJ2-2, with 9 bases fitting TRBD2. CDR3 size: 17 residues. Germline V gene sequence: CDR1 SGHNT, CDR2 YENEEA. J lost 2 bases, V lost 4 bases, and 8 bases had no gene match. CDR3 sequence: CASSYRGTSLNTGELFF. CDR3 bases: TGTGCCAGCAGCTACCGGGGGACTAGCCTTAACACCGGGGAGCTGTTTTTT.

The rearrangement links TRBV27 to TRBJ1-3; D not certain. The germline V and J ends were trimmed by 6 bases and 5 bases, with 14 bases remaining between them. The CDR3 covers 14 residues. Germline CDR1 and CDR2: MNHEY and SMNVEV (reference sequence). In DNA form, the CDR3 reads TGTGCCAGCAGGGACCGAGGTCTCCGAAACACCATATATTTT. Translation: CASRDRGLRNTIYF.

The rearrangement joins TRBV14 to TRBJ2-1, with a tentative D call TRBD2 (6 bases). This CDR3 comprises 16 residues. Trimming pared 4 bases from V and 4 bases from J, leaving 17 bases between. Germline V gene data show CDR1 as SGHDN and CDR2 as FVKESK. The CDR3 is CASSPLNSGRYNEQFF. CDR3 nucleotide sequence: TGTGCCAGCAGCCCCCTGAATAGCGGAAGGTACAATGAGCAGTTCTTC.

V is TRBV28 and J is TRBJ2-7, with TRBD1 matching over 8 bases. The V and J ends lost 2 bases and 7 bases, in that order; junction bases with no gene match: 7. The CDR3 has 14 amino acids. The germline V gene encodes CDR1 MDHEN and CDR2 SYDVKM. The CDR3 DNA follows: TGTGCCAGCAGTTTAGTGCAGGGGGCCGGGGAGCAGTACTTC. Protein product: CASSLVQGAGEQYF. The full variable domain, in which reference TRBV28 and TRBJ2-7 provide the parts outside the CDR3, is DVKVTQSSRYLVKRTGEKVFLECVQDMDHENMFWYRQDPGLGLRLIYFSYDVKMKEKGDIPEGYSVSREKKERFSLILESASTNQTSMYLCASSLVQGAGEQYFGPGTRLTVT.

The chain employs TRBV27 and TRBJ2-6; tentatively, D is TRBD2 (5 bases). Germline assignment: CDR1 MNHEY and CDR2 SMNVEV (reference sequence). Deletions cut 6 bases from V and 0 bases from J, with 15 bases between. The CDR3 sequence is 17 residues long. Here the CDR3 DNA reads TGTGCCAGCAGCCCAAATCCGGGGTACTCTGGGGCCAACGTCCTGACTTTC. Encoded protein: CASSPNPGYSGANVLTF.

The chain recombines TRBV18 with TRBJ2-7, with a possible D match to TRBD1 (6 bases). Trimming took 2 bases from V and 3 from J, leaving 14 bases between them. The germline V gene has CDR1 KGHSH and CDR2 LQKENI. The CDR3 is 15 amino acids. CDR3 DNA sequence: TGTGCCAGCTCACCAGGGACGGGACAAGGCTACGAGCAGTACTTC. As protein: CASSPGTGQGYEQYF.

CDR3 loop: CASTLGASGRSETQYF. The CDR3 DNA is TGTGCCAGCACCCTAGGGGCTAGCGGGAGATCAGAGACCCAGTACTTC. V and J are TRBV27 and TRBJ2-5; 10 positions match TRBD2. The length of the CDR3 is 16 residues. The ends lost 7 bases at V and 4 bases at J; junction bases unmatched: 12. Germline V lookup: CDR1 MNHEY, CDR2 SMNVEV (reference sequence).

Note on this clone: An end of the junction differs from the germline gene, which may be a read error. CDR3: CASSLDYGNEQFF. CDR3 nucleotide sequence: TGTGCTAGCAGCTTAGACTACGGCAATGAGCAGTTCTTC. The V call is TRBV7-7, the J call TRBJ2-1; tentatively, D is TRBD2 (5 bases). The CDR3 has 13 amino acids. From germline, CDR1 is SSHAT and CDR2 FNYEAQ (reference sequence). Drawing the rest from reference TRBV7-7 and TRBJ2-1, the complete variable domain is GAGVSQSPRYKVTKRGQDVTLRCDPISSHATLYWYQQALGQGPEFLTYFNYEAQPDKSGLPSDRFSAERPEGSISTLTIQRTEQRDSAMYRCASSLDYGNEQFFGPGTRLTVL.

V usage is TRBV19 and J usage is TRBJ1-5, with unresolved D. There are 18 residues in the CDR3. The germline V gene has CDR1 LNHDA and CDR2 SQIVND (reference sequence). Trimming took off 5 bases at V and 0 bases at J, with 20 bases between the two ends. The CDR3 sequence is CASSPKEDWFNSNQPQHF. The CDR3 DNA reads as TGTGCCAGTAGTCCTAAGGAAGATTGGTTTAATAGCAATCAGCCCCAGCATTTT.

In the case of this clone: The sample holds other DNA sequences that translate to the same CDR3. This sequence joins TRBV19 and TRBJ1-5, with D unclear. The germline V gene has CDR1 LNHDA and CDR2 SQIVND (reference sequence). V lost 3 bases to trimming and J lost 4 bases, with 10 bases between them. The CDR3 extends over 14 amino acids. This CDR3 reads CASSIRGSNQPQHF. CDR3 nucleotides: TGTGCCAGTAGTATCCGGGGATCAAATCAGCCCCAGCATTTT.

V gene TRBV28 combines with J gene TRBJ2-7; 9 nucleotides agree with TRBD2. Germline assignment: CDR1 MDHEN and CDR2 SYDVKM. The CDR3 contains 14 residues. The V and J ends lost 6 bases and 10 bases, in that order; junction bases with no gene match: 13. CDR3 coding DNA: TGTGCCAGCAGCACCCTAAACTCTAGCGGGGATCAGTACTTC. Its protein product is CASSTLNSSGDQYF.

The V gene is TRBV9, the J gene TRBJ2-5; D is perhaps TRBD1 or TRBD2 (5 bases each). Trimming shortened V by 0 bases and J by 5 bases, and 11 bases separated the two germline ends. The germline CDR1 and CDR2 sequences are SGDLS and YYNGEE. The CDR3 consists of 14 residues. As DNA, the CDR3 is TGTGCCAGCAGCGTAGCTATTGAGGGGGAGACCCAGTACTTC. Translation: CASSVAIEGETQYF.

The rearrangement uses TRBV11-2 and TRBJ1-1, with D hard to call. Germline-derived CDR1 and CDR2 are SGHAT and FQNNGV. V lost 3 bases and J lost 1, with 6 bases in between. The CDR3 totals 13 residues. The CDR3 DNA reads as TGTGCCAGCAGCTTTGGGGAGAACACTGAAGCTTTCTTT. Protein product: CASSFGENTEAFF.

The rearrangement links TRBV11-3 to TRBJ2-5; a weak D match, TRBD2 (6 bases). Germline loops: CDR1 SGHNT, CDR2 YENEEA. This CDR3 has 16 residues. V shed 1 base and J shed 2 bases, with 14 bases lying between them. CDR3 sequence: CASSLGPLSGQETQYF. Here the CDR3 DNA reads TGTGCCAGCAGCTTAGGGCCTCTCAGCGGGCAAGAGACCCAGTACTTC.

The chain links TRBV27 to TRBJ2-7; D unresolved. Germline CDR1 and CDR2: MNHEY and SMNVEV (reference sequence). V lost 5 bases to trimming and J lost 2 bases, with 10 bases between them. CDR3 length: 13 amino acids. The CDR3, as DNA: TGTGCCAGCAGTCACACAGCCACCTACGAGCAGTACTTC. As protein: CASSHTATYEQYF.

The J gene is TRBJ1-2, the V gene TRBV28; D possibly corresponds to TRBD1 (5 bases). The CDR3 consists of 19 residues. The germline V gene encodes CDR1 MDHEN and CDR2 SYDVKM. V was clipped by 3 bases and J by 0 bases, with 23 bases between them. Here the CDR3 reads CASSFIGVGGKVANYGYTF. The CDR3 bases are TGTGCCAGCAGTTTTATAGGTGTGGGGGGAAAGGTGGCTAACTATGGCTACACCTTC.

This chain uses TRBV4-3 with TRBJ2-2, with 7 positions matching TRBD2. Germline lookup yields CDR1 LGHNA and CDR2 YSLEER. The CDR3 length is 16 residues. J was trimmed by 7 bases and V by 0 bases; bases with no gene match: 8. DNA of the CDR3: TGCGCCAGCAGCCAAGATCTGACTAGCCGAATCGGGGAGCTGTTTTTT. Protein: CASSQDLTSRIGELFF.

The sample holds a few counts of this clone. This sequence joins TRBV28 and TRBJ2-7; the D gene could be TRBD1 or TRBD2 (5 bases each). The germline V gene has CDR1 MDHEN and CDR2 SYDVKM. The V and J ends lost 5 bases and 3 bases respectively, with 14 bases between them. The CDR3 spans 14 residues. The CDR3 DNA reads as TGTGCCAGCAGTCCCCCGGGACGGGGCTACGAGCAGTACTTC. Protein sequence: CASSPPGRGYEQYF.

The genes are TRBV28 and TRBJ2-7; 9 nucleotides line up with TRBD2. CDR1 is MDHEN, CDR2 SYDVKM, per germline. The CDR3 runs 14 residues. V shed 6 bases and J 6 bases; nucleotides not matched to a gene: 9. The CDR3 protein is CASSLGTSLSEQYF. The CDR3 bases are TGTGCCAGCAGCCTAGGGACTAGCCTGAGCGAGCAGTACTTC.

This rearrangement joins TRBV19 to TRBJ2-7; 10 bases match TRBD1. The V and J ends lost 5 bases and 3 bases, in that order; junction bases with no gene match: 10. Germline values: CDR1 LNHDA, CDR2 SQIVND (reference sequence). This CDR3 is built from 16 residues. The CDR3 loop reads CASSSLSTGGSYEQYF. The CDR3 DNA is TGTGCCAGTAGTTCTCTCTCGACAGGGGGCAGCTACGAGCAGTACTTC.

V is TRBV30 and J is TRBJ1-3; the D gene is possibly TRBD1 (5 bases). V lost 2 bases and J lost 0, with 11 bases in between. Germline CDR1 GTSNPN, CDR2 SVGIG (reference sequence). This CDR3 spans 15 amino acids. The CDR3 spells CAWSWGRTSGNTIYF. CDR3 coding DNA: TGTGCCTGGAGTTGGGGCAGGACCTCTGGAAACACCATATATTTT.

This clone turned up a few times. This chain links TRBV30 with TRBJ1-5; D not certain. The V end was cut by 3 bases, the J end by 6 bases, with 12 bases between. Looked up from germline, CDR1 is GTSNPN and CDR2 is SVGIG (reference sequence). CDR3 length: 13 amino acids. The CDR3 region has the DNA TGTGCCTGGAGCCTCCAGAAGGGTCAGCCCCAGCATTTT. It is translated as CAWSLQKGQPQHF.